The present entry profiles one TCR beta chain with its context. The antigen remains undetermined. This entry belongs to a study of blood T cells in healthy people across ages. Primers used in a second PCR of roughly 7 to 12 cycles were a sample-barcoded 5' primer and a J-beta primer mix. TCRdb recomputed calls from the 5' RACE reads with MiXCR, one row per CDR3 protein. This sample has more than 500,000 distinct CDR3 sequences, with roughly 28% found just once. CDR3 length: 14 residues. The V gene lost 2 bases and the J gene lost 8 bases, with 16 bases spanning the gap. From germline, CDR1 is SGHRS and CDR2 YFSETQ. General study points: It was the long-lived donors that had more naive CD4+ cells and higher diversity than aged donors.

The genes are TRBV5-1 and TRBJ1-1, with no clear D. The receptor comes from a woman in her sixties or seventies in good health. Sequencing input: blood. The CDR3 DNA reads TGCGCCAGCAGCTTTAACACCGGCGTAGCCGAAGCTTTCTTT. Its protein product is CASSFNTGVAEAFF.